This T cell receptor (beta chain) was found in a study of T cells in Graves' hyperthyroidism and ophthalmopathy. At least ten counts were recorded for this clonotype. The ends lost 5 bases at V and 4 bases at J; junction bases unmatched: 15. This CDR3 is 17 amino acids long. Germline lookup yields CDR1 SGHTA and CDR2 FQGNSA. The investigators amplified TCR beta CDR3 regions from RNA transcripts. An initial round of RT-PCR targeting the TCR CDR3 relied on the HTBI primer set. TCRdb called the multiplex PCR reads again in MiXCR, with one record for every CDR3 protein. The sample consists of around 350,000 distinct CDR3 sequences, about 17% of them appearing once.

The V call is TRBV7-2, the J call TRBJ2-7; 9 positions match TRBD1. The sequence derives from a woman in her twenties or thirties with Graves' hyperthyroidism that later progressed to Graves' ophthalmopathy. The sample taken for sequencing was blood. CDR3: CASSPPAGTGYWYEQYF. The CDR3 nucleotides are TGTGCCAGCAGCCCACCCGCCGGGACAGGGTATTGGTACGAGCAGTACTTC.